This entry lists 31 T cell receptor beta chains sequenced from one sample in a study of cytomegalovirus exposure and HLA in healthy donors. The PCR made use of 60 Vbeta and 13 Jbeta primers. Some clones are missing from TCRdb's copy, which holds only in-frame ones; the method was immunoSEQ multiplex PCR. The table lists 150,000 to 200,000 clones, around 80% of them singletons. The specimen sequenced was PBMCs. Source of these receptors: a male donor in good health and CMV-seronegative.

J is TRBJ1-2 and V is TRBV28; 7 nucleotides align to TRBD1. Germline assignment: CDR1 MDHEN and CDR2 SYDVKM. The trim removed 6 bases at V and 8 bases at J, leaving 15 bases unmatched. The CDR3 covers 15 residues. The CDR3 sequence is CASRFGDRAMGGYTF. The CDR3 nucleotides are TGTGCCAGCAGGTTTGGTGACAGGGCGATGGGGGGCTACACCTTC.

CDR3 sequence (DNA): TGTGCCAGCAGCCAAGCGACAGTTTTCGGCTACACCTTC. As protein: CASSQATVFGYTF. V is TRBV11-2 and J is TRBJ1-2; D perhaps matches TRBD1 (5 bases). Germline V gene lookup returns CDR1 SGHAT and CDR2 FQNNGV. The CDR3 length is 13 residues. Trimming took 5 bases from V and 8 from J, leaving 15 bases between them.

A few counts support this clone. The chain recombines TRBV4-1 with TRBJ1-4; no clear D. The germline V and J ends were trimmed by 0 bases and 6 bases, with 5 bases remaining between them. CDR1 is MGHRA and CDR2 is YSYEKL in the germline V gene. This CDR3 contains 13 residues. CDR3 loop: CASSQDPDEKLFF. The CDR3 DNA is TGCGCCAGCAGCCAAGATCCCGATGAAAAACTGTTTTTT.

Here the CDR3 DNA reads TGTGCCAGCAGTGCCAAACAGGGGAATGATCAGCCCCAGCATTTT. Residues: CASSAKQGNDQPQHF. The V and J genes are TRBV6-1 and TRBJ1-5; 7 bases match TRBD1. The trim removed 4 bases at V and 5 bases at J, leaving 8 bases unmatched. There are 15 residues in the CDR3. Looked up from germline, CDR1 is MNHNS and CDR2 is SASEGT.

The chain couples TRBV19 to TRBJ1-2; 12 bases fit TRBD1. V lost 6 bases, J lost 5 bases, and 7 bases stayed unmatched. The CDR3 covers 15 residues. Per the germline V gene, CDR1 is LNHDA and CDR2 is SQIVND (reference sequence). For the CDR3, the DNA is TGTGCCAGTAGCCGACCGGGACAGGGGGCTTATGGCTACACCTTC. Encoded protein: CASSRPGQGAYGYTF.

Here the CDR3 reads CASSLAGGSHEQYF. CDR3 nucleotide sequence: TGTGCCAGCAGCTTAGCGGGAGGGTCCCACGAGCAGTACTTC. The chain couples TRBV11-2 to TRBJ2-7, with 8 bases matching TRBD2. Unmatched junction bases numbered 4, after V lost 1 base and J lost 5 bases. Germline CDR1 is SGHAT and CDR2 is FQNNGV. This CDR3 has 14 residues.

The chain recombines TRBV27 with TRBJ1-1; TRBD1 is a possible D gene (5 bases). The CDR3 totals 13 residues. The germline gives CDR1 MNHEY, CDR2 SMNVEV (reference sequence). Trimming left V 1 base short and J 7 bases short, with 10 bases between. The CDR3 bases are TGTGCCAGCAGTTTATGGGGCGGCCTTGAAGCTTTCTTT. As protein: CASSLWGGLEAFF.

This clone was observed a single time. The rearrangement uses TRBV7-9 and TRBJ2-2, with D maybe TRBD2 (6 bases). CDR3 length equals 15 residues. V lost 0 bases and J 1 base, leaving 6 bases between the germline ends. The germline V gene has CDR1 SEHNR and CDR2 FQNEAQ (reference sequence). CDR3 bases: TGTGCCAGCAGCTTAGCGGGGGGGAACACCGGGGAGCTGTTTTTT. It yields the protein CASSLAGGNTGELFF.

This chain joins TRBV9 and TRBJ1-1, with D perhaps matching TRBD1 (6 bases). Per the germline V gene, CDR1 is SGDLS and CDR2 is YYNGEE. The CDR3 spans 16 residues. Trimming shortened V by 4 bases and J by 6 bases, and 22 bases separated the two germline ends. The CDR3 region is CASSPRLGGIKAEAFF. Here the CDR3 DNA reads TGTGCCAGCAGCCCCAGATTAGGGGGAATAAAGGCTGAAGCTTTCTTT.

This clone was detected once. The chain recombines TRBV6-6 with TRBJ1-5; D gene ambiguous. Germline V gene sequence: CDR1 MNHNY, CDR2 SVGAGI (reference sequence). The length of the CDR3 is 14 residues. V was cut by 5 bases and J by 6 bases, with 14 bases left in between. This CDR3 is CASSAIQGGQPQHF. The CDR3 DNA sequence: TGTGCCAGCAGTGCCATACAAGGCGGTCAGCCCCAGCATTTT.

The chain carries TRBV10-3 and TRBJ2-3; 8 bases line up with TRBD1. After removal of 0 bases from V and 5 bases from J, the junction contained 4 bases not matched to a gene. This CDR3 contains 15 residues. Germline assignment: CDR1 ENHRY and CDR2 SYGVKD. The CDR3 DNA reads as TGTGCCATCAGTGAGTCGAACAGGGGGGAAGATACGCAGTATTTT. It encodes CAISESNRGEDTQYF.

The chain uses TRBV9 and TRBJ1-4; D possibly corresponds to TRBD1 (5 bases). Per germline, CDR1 SGDLS and CDR2 YYNGEE. V lost 3 bases to trimming and J lost 5 bases, with 11 bases between them. This CDR3 is 14 amino acids long. CDR3 DNA sequence: TGTGCCAGCAGCGAGGGGACTTTAAATGAAAAACTGTTTTTT. It yields the protein CASSEGTLNEKLFF.

This chain joins TRBV25-1 and TRBJ1-2, with TRBD1 matching 9 bases. V shed 3 bases and J 10 bases; nucleotides not matched to a gene: 9. The CDR3 spans 14 residues. The germline V gene encodes CDR1 MGHDK and CDR2 SYGVNS. CDR3 sequence reads: CASSEGGTGKDYTF. The CDR3 DNA reads as TGTGCCAGCAGTGAGGGTGGGACAGGGAAAGACTACACCTTC.

This chain connects TRBV5-1 to TRBJ2-1; TRBD1 is a possible D gene (7 bases). This CDR3 has 15 amino acids. The V end was cut by 7 bases, the J end by 7 bases, with 21 bases between. Germline V CDR1 and CDR2: SGHRS, YFSETQ. The CDR3: CASHQGGEVRNEQFF. In DNA form, the CDR3 reads TGCGCCAGCCACCAGGGGGGAGAGGTTAGAAATGAGCAGTTCTTC.

V is TRBV6-1 and J is TRBJ1-2; no reliable D call. The CDR3 runs 15 residues. V was shortened by 6 bases and J by 4 bases, with 18 bases between the two germline ends. Germline CDR1 MNHNS, CDR2 SASEGT. The CDR3 nucleotides read TGTGCCAGCAGGGGTCAGGTCTTGGAAACCTATGGCTACACCTTC. Residues: CASRGQVLETYGYTF.

This sequence joins TRBV7-5 and TRBJ2-2; TRBD1 is taken as the D call from the table, unchecked against the DNA. TRBV7-5 is tagged as a pseudogene. The CDR3 sequence is 15 residues long. The DNA for the CDR3 is TGTGCCAGAAGCCATAGGGGACAGCACACCGGGGAGCTGTTTTTT. This gives the protein CARSHRGQHTGELFF.

This clone was counted only a few times. The CDR3 protein is CASSLSGGGTEAFF. CDR3 DNA sequence: TGCGCCAGCAGCCTTTCGGGGGGAGGCACTGAAGCTTTCTTT. The chain has TRBV4-1 and TRBJ1-1; possibly TRBD1 for D (5 bases). V dropped 4 bases and J dropped 4 bases, with 13 bases sitting between them. Germline CDR1 reads MGHRA; CDR2 reads YSYEKL. This CDR3 region has 14 residues.

The chain has TRBV7-2 and TRBJ1-1, with TRBD1 as a possible D gene (6 bases). Germline V gene data show CDR1 as SGHTA and CDR2 as FQGNSA. V lost 5 bases to trimming and J lost 1 base, with 11 bases between them. CDR3 length equals 14 residues. CDR3 in amino acids: CASSPLDRNTEAFF. The DNA for the CDR3 is TGTGCCAGCAGCCCTCTGGACAGGAACACTGAAGCTTTCTTT.

In this sample, this clone turned up once. One end of the junction is discordant with germline, which a read error may explain. This chain connects TRBV28 to TRBJ2-5; 7 bases are shared with TRBD2. The CDR3 contains 11 residues. Germline V gene data show CDR1 as MDHEN and CDR2 as SYDVKM. The CDR3 region is CASSLGGPEHF. CDR3 bases: TGTGCCAGCAGTTTGGGAGGGCCGGAACACTTC.

V and J are TRBV5-5 and TRBJ2-1; 7 positions match TRBD2. The germline gives CDR1 SGHKS, CDR2 YYEKEE (reference sequence). Trimming removed 0 bases from V and 0 bases from J; junction bases left unmatched: 0. CDR3 length: 15 amino acids. CDR3 bases: TGTGCCAGCAGCTTGGGCGGGAGCTCCTACAATGAGCAGTTCTTC. Amino acids: CASSLGGSSYNEQFF.

V usage is TRBV6-1 and J usage is TRBJ2-2; D uncertain. Germline CDR1 and CDR2: MNHNS and SASEGT. The CDR3 sequence is 14 residues long. V was pared by 6 bases and J by 1 base, with 9 bases between. The CDR3 DNA follows: TGTGCCAGCAGCCGGAGTGGGAACACCGGGGAGCTGTTTTTT. Its protein product is CASSRSGNTGELFF.

This clone was counted a few times. The chain links TRBV6-5 to TRBJ2-7, with TRBD1 matching 7 bases. The CDR3 loop spans 14 amino acids. Losses at the gene ends were 6 bases for V and 2 bases for J; bases not matched to a gene: 7. Germline-derived CDR1 and CDR2 are MNHEY and SVGAGI. CDR3 loop: CASREGAGPYEQYF. DNA for the CDR3: TGTGCCAGCAGAGAGGGGGCCGGCCCCTACGAGCAGTACTTC.

This clone was seen a few times. J is TRBJ2-7 and V is TRBV6-5; 10 nucleotides agree with TRBD1. CDR1 is MNHEY, CDR2 SVGAGI, per germline. V lost 7 bases to trimming and J lost 3 bases; unmatched junction nucleotides: 6. This CDR3 contains 14 residues. The CDR3 DNA follows: TGTGCCAGCACCAGACAGGGGGCCAACTACGAGCAGTACTTC. Its protein product is CASTRQGANYEQYF.

The rearrangement uses TRBV7-8 and TRBJ2-3; D is perhaps TRBD2 (6 bases). CDR3 length equals 14 residues. The V gene's germline CDR1 is SGHVS and CDR2 FQNEAQ. V shed 0 bases and J shed 5 bases, with 9 bases lying between them. CDR3 sequence (DNA): TGTGCCAGCAGCTTAGCGCGGGGAGGAGATACGCAGTATTTT. This encodes CASSLARGGDTQYF.

The chain uses TRBV6-5 and TRBJ2-2, with TRBD2 as a possible D gene (6 bases). The CDR3 has 14 amino acids. CDR1 and CDR2 (germline): MNHEY, SVGAGI. V lost 4 bases, J lost 4 bases, and 10 bases lay in between. The CDR3 bases are TGTGCCAGCAGTTGGCGGGGAAGCACCGGGGAGCTGTTTTTT. Its translation is CASSWRGSTGELFF.

As concerns this clone: Sequence at one end of the junction differs from germline and may be a read error. This chain uses TRBV28 with TRBJ1-2; unclear D gene. CDR1 and CDR2 from the germline V gene are MDHEN and SYDVKM. This CDR3 region has 11 residues. In nucleotides, the CDR3 is TGTGCCAGCAAGAGGACTTATGTCTACACCTTC. Protein: CASKRTYVYTF.

V gene TRBV9 combines with J gene TRBJ1-1, with TRBD1 as a possible D gene (5 bases). The ends were cut back, 2 bases at V and 5 bases at J, with 13 bases in the middle. This CDR3 is 14 amino acids long. Germline V gene sequence: CDR1 SGDLS, CDR2 YYNGEE. CDR3 region: CASSVRPGGTEAFF. The CDR3 DNA follows: TGTGCCAGCAGCGTCCGCCCCGGGGGAACTGAAGCTTTCTTT.

J is TRBJ1-2 and V is TRBV11-1; 7 bases match TRBD1. The length of the CDR3 is 13 residues. The ends lost 1 base at V and 8 bases at J; junction bases unmatched: 4. In germline, CDR1 is SGHAT, CDR2 FQDESV (reference sequence). The CDR3 here is CASSLGQGRGYTF. Here the CDR3 DNA reads TGTGCCAGCAGCTTAGGACAGGGCCGGGGCTACACCTTC.

The V call is TRBV6-5, the J call TRBJ2-5; TRBD2 might be the D (5 bases). The DNA matches TRBJ2-7 better at its end, which makes the J call doubtful. This CDR3 comprises 13 residues. The germline CDR1 and CDR2 sequences are MNHEY and SVGAGI. The CDR3 region has the DNA TGTGCCAGCAGGCGAGGGAGTCTGTTCGAGCAGTACTTC. Encoded protein: CASRRGSLFEQYF.

Notes on this clone: The junction and the germline gene differ at one end; a read error may be behind it. The chain joins TRBV11-3 to TRBJ2-3; tentative D call: TRBD1 (5 bases). CDR3 size: 10 residues. CDR1 is SGHNT and CDR2 is YENEEA in the germline V gene. The CDR3 DNA sequence: TGTGCCAGCTTTACAGGTACGCAGTATTTT. Translated, it gives CASFTGTQYF.

The gene calls are TRBV13 and TRBJ1-1, with D possibly TRBD1 on 5 matching bases. The CDR3 covers 15 residues. V dropped 5 bases and J dropped 5 bases, with 18 bases sitting between them. Germline values: CDR1 PRHDT, CDR2 FYEKMQ (reference sequence). The CDR3 region has the DNA TGTGCCAGCAGCCTAAAAAACGCAGGGATGACTGAAGCTTTCTTT. It encodes CASSLKNAGMTEAFF.